The TCR beta chain described here comes from a study of cytomegalovirus exposure and HLA in healthy donors. Study findings and constraints: Among TCR beta chains, those listed as cytomegalovirus-associated numbered roughly 150. Rare sequences made up most TCRs, while some public TCRs were found in many donors.

The J segment lost 6 bases and the V segment lost 6 bases, leaving 3 bases of the junction unmatched. This CDR3 is built from 13 residues. Germline CDR1 is SGHNT and CDR2 is YYREEE (reference sequence). With regard to this clone: What it binds is unknown.

With 60 Vbeta and 13 Jbeta primers, the PCR was carried out. TCRdb's table, derived via immunoSEQ multiplex PCR, lists solely in-frame clones and lacks some. Its table lists about 170,000 clones. The clonotype comes from a woman between 18 and 29 years old in good health and CMV-seropositive. The source material was PBMCs. The V gene is TRBV5-4, the J gene TRBJ2-1; 10 positions match TRBD2. CDR3 in amino acids: CASKSGGANEQFF. The CDR3 bases are TGTGCCAGCAAGAGCGGGGGGGCCAATGAGCAGTTCTTC.